This TCR beta chain was sequenced for a study of blood T cell repertoires in COVID-19. The CDR3 is 12 residues long. V lost 6 bases and J 2 bases, leaving 7 bases between the germline ends. The germline CDR1 and CDR2 sequences are MGHDK and SYGVNS. The authors' processing: Estimated nucleated cell counts came from reference gene primer amplification. Sequencing used immunoSEQ multiplex PCR; TCRdb keeps in-frame clones, though not all of them. That table gives V, J and clone size, and the DNA gave D and trimming. The sample has some 44,000 clones; roughly 86% are singletons. Sequencing was done on a sample of peripheral blood. The rearrangement joins TRBV25-1 to TRBJ1-2; D gene ambiguous. This receptor was taken from a man between 60 and 70 years old with active COVID-19. The CDR3 bases are TGTGCCAGCAGCACACCAAACTATGGCTACACCTTC. Translating it yields CASSTPNYGYTF.